A selection of T cell receptor beta chains follows, all from one sample in a study of neurological immune-mediated disorders. TCRdb analysed the 5' RACE reads with MiXCR anew, one entry per CDR3 protein. Among more than 75,000 distinct CDR3 sequences listed, around 3.6% were seen once. Sequenced: PBMCs. These receptor sequences come from a woman in her 50s with multiple sclerosis. Both conserved end residues are part of each CDR3. Each record gives: clone size, D gene, J gene, V gene, CDR3 DNA, CDR3 protein. A D gene is named only where the DNA matches it firmly. Not all rows give a size; the values are once, few, many and, for expanded clones, a class.

clone_size: many
d_call: .
j_call: TRBJ2-4
v_call: TRBV5-1
cdr3_nt: TGCGCCAGCAGCTTGTCGGGGAGGGCCAAAAACATTCAGTACTTC
cdr3_aa: CASSLSGRAKNIQYF

clone_size: many
d_call: .
j_call: TRBJ1-4
v_call: TRBV20-1
cdr3_nt: TGCAGTGCTAGGAGGGGACGCCTGGAGGGCTATGAAAAACTGTTTTTT
cdr3_aa: CSARRGRLEGYEKLFF

clone_size: many
d_call: TRBD2
j_call: TRBJ2-1
v_call: TRBV20-1
cdr3_nt: TGCAGTGCTAGAGATGGAATAACGGGACTAGCCTACGGAAATGAGCAGTTCTTC
cdr3_aa: CSARDGITGLAYGNEQFF

clone_size: many
d_call: TRBD2
j_call: TRBJ2-7
v_call: TRBV5-1
cdr3_nt: TGCGCCAGCAGCCTTTGGGAGGGCCCTTCCTACGAGCAGTACTTC
cdr3_aa: CASSLWEGPSYEQYF

clone_size: many
d_call: TRBD2
j_call: TRBJ2-7
v_call: TRBV7-2
cdr3_nt: TGTGCCAGCAGCTGGCCACTAGCGGGGGGTAACGAGCAGTACTTC
cdr3_aa: CASSWPLAGGNEQYF

clone_size: .
d_call: .
j_call: TRBJ2-2
v_call: TRBV19
cdr3_nt: TGTGCCAGTAGGAACAGGGATACCGGGGAGCTGTTTTTT
cdr3_aa: CASRNRDTGELFF

clone_size: many
d_call: .
j_call: TRBJ2-2
v_call: TRBV11-2
cdr3_nt: TGTGCCAGCAGCTTAGAACCAGGGAACACCGGGGAGCTGTTTTTT
cdr3_aa: CASSLEPGNTGELFF

clone_size: many
d_call: TRBD1
j_call: TRBJ2-4
v_call: TRBV7-2
cdr3_nt: TGTGCCAGCAGCCCGGACAGGGCCAAAAACATTCAGTACTTC
cdr3_aa: CASSPDRAKNIQYF

clone_size: many
d_call: TRBD2
j_call: TRBJ2-2
v_call: TRBV20-1
cdr3_nt: TGCAGTGCTAGAGATCGGGTAGCGGGGGGCAACACCGGGGAGCTGTTTTTT
cdr3_aa: CSARDRVAGGNTGELFF

clone_size: many
d_call: .
j_call: TRBJ2-1
v_call: TRBV20-1
cdr3_nt: TGCAGTGCCGAGGGAAGCGGAAAGGAGTACAATGAGCAGTTCTTC
cdr3_aa: CSAEGSGKEYNEQFF

clone_size: many
d_call: .
j_call: TRBJ1-3
v_call: TRBV12-3/TRBV12-4
cdr3_nt: TGTGCCAGCAGTTTGGGAGGGTCTGGAAACACCATATATTTT
cdr3_aa: CASSLGGSGNTIYF

clone_size: many
d_call: .
j_call: TRBJ2-3
v_call: TRBV20-1
cdr3_nt: TGCAGTGCTAGGTCGGGGACCGCAGGTATCACGCAGTATTTT
cdr3_aa: CSARSGTAGITQYF

clone_size: many
d_call: .
j_call: TRBJ1-1
v_call: TRBV25-1
cdr3_nt: TGTGCCAGCAGTGAACTCACAGAGATGAAAGGGGCTTTCTTT
cdr3_aa: CASSELTEMKGAFF

clone_size: many
d_call: TRBD1
j_call: TRBJ1-2
v_call: TRBV27
cdr3_nt: TGTGCCAGCAGTTCCCCACGTCTACAGGGGGATAACTATGGCTACACCTTC
cdr3_aa: CASSSPRLQGDNYGYTF

clone_size: .
d_call: .
j_call: TRBJ2-4
v_call: TRBV7-2
cdr3_nt: TGTGCCAGCAGCTTCGCACGGGGAGACAAAAACATTCAGTACTTC
cdr3_aa: CASSFARGDKNIQYF

clone_size: many
d_call: TRBD1
j_call: TRBJ1-2
v_call: TRBV20-1
cdr3_nt: TGCAGTGCCGGACAGGGGGCGAATGGCTACACCTTC
cdr3_aa: CSAGQGANGYTF

clone_size: many
d_call: TRBD2
j_call: TRBJ2-5
v_call: TRBV20-1
cdr3_nt: TGCAGTGCCCTCGGGGGAGGGGTGGAGACCCAGTACTTC
cdr3_aa: CSALGGGVETQYF

clone_size: many
d_call: .
j_call: TRBJ2-7
v_call: TRBV29-1
cdr3_nt: TGCAGCGTTTACCGGGACCCTATGGGGTACGAGCAGTACTTC
cdr3_aa: CSVYRDPMGYEQYF

clone_size: many
d_call: .
j_call: TRBJ2-4
v_call: TRBV20-1
cdr3_nt: TGCAGTGCTAAGTTCCTAGTGCTAGCCAAAAACATTCAGTACTTC
cdr3_aa: CSAKFLVLAKNIQYF

clone_size: many
d_call: TRBD2
j_call: TRBJ2-7
v_call: TRBV20-1
cdr3_nt: TGCAGTGTACGGGGGGCCTACGAGCAGTACTTC
cdr3_aa: CSVRGAYEQYF

clone_size: many
d_call: .
j_call: TRBJ1-6
v_call: TRBV21-1
cdr3_nt: TGTGCCAGCAGCAAAGGACAGGGGCTAAATTCACCCCTCCACTTT
cdr3_aa: CASSKGQGLNSPLHF

clone_size: .
d_call: .
j_call: TRBJ2-1
v_call: TRBV5-1
cdr3_nt: TGCGCCAGCAGCTTGTTTACACCCAATGAGCAGTTCTTC
cdr3_aa: CASSLFTPNEQFF

clone_size: many
d_call: TRBD1
j_call: TRBJ2-6
v_call: TRBV6-5
cdr3_nt: TGTGCCAGCAGTTACTTATACAGGGGGCCAACCTCTGGGGCCAACGTCCTGACTTTC
cdr3_aa: CASSYLYRGPTSGANVLTF

clone_size: many
d_call: .
j_call: TRBJ1-1
v_call: TRBV7-6
cdr3_nt: TGTGCCAGCAGCTTATCTACCTTGAACACTGAAGCTTTCTTT
cdr3_aa: CASSLSTLNTEAFF

clone_size: many
d_call: .
j_call: TRBJ1-1
v_call: TRBV5-1
cdr3_nt: TGCGCCAGCAGCTTTAAGGACAAGAACACTGAAGCTTTCTTT
cdr3_aa: CASSFKDKNTEAFF

clone_size: many
d_call: TRBD1
j_call: TRBJ2-1
v_call: TRBV5-1
cdr3_nt: TGCGCCAGCAGTTACAGGGGAATTGAAAATGAGCAGTTCTTC
cdr3_aa: CASSYRGIENEQFF

clone_size: many
d_call: .
j_call: TRBJ1-4
v_call: TRBV12-5
cdr3_nt: TGTGCTAGTGGGCTTGGGGCAGGGTTGGAAGTGTTTTTT
cdr3_aa: CASGLGAGLEVFF

clone_size: .
d_call: .
j_call: TRBJ1-6
v_call: TRBV6-1
cdr3_nt: TGTGCCAGCAGTGAAGAGGGAACCTATAATTCACCCCTCCACTTT
cdr3_aa: CASSEEGTYNSPLHF

clone_size: many
d_call: .
j_call: TRBJ1-2
v_call: TRBV27
cdr3_nt: TGTGCCAGCAGTTTAAATCCCGGTATTCTTAACTATGGCTACACCTTC
cdr3_aa: CASSLNPGILNYGYTF

clone_size: many
d_call: .
j_call: TRBJ2-5
v_call: TRBV5-1
cdr3_nt: TGCGCCAGCAGCCCTGCAGTGGGGGTAGAGACCCAGTACTTC
cdr3_aa: CASSPAVGVETQYF

clone_size: many
d_call: TRBD1
j_call: TRBJ2-7
v_call: TRBV7-3
cdr3_nt: TGTGCCAGCAGCTTACAGGGGGCCCCAAGTTCCTACGAGCAGTACTTC
cdr3_aa: CASSLQGAPSSYEQYF

clone_size: many
d_call: .
j_call: TRBJ2-1
v_call: TRBV20-1
cdr3_nt: TGCAGTGCTAGAGCGTTCTCCCTCTCCTACAATGAGCAGTTCTTC
cdr3_aa: CSARAFSLSYNEQFF

clone_size: many
d_call: .
j_call: TRBJ2-5
v_call: TRBV5-1
cdr3_nt: TGCGCCAGCAGCCGCCAGCAAGGGGAGACCCAGTACTTC
cdr3_aa: CASSRQQGETQYF

clone_size: many
d_call: .
j_call: TRBJ1-6
v_call: TRBV4-3
cdr3_nt: TGCGCCAGCAGCCAAGATCAAAGGGGAAATTCACCCCTCCACTTT
cdr3_aa: CASSQDQRGNSPLHF

clone_size: many
d_call: TRBD1
j_call: TRBJ2-1
v_call: TRBV11-3
cdr3_nt: TGTGCCAGCAGCCTAGCGGCGGGACAGGGTCGCAATGAGCAGTTCTTC
cdr3_aa: CASSLAAGQGRNEQFF

clone_size: many
d_call: .
j_call: TRBJ2-2
v_call: TRBV25-1
cdr3_nt: TGTGCCAGCAGACACCCCACGAACACCGGGGAGCTGTTTTTT
cdr3_aa: CASRHPTNTGELFF

clone_size: many
d_call: TRBD1
j_call: TRBJ1-2
v_call: TRBV10-3
cdr3_nt: TGTGCCATCAGTGAGCCGGGACAGGGGAACTATGGCTACACCTTC
cdr3_aa: CAISEPGQGNYGYTF